The 25 T cell receptor beta chains reported below all come from one sample, sequenced in a study of blood T cells in healthy people across ages. Combining a sample-barcoded 5' primer with a J-beta primer mix, a second PCR ran for about 6 to 12 cycles. TCRdb re-called the 5' RACE reads through MiXCR, storing one row per CDR3 protein. This table has under 850,000 distinct CDR3 sequences, around 36% appearing once. Sequenced material: blood. All receptors come from a man in his late teens or twenties in good health.

To note about this clonotype: Germline is not matched at one junction end, which may reflect a read error. This sequence joins TRBV20-1 and TRBJ1-6; 7 bases align to TRBD1. From germline, CDR1 is DFQATT and CDR2 SNEGSKA (reference sequence). The CDR3 spans 15 residues. Written as DNA, the CDR3 is TGCAGTGCTAGTCAAGTACAGGGGAATAATTCACCCCCCCACTTT. Its translation: CSASQVQGNNSPPHF.

About this clonotype itself: A read error is possible here, since a much larger clone lies one base away. V and J are TRBV7-8 and TRBJ2-7; 11 bases match TRBD2. There are 14 residues in the CDR3. Looked up from germline, CDR1 is SGHVS and CDR2 is FQNEAQ. DNA of the CDR3: TGTGCCTGCAGCGTTGGGACTAGCGGTTACGAGCAGTACTTC. This encodes CACSVGTSGYEQYF.

This clonotype was detected a few times. The chain employs TRBV5-1 and TRBJ1-2; the D gene is possibly TRBD1 (5 bases). The CDR3 is 13 residues long. Trimming stripped 0 bases from V and 4 bases from J, with 7 bases between. Germline assignment: CDR1 SGHRS and CDR2 YFSETQ. The CDR3 sequence is CASSLGQPYGYTF. In DNA form, the CDR3 reads TGCGCCAGCAGCTTGGGACAGCCCTATGGCTACACCTTC.

This clonotype was seen a handful of times. The rearrangement links TRBV6-6 to TRBJ2-3, with TRBD1 identical over 11 bases. J gave up 3 bases and V 10 bases, and 9 bases lay outside the gene matches. The CDR3 loop spans 15 amino acids. Germline V gene data show CDR1 as MNHNY and CDR2 as SVGAGI (reference sequence). The CDR3 bases are TGTGCCACCCTACCCCGGGACAGGGGGACAGATACGCAGTATTTT. This sequence encodes CATLPRDRGTDTQYF.

This clonotype was counted between two and nine times. The chain joins TRBV3-1 to TRBJ1-1; 9 bases map to TRBD1. The J segment lost 6 bases and the V segment lost 4 bases, leaving 12 bases of the junction unmatched. CDR1 is LGHDT, CDR2 YNNKEL, per germline (reference sequence). This CDR3 has 16 amino acids. In nucleotides, the CDR3 is TGTGCCAGCAGCCCCTACAACAGGGACAGGGACGCTGAAGCTTTCTTT. Amino acid sequence: CASSPYNRDRDAEAFF.

This clonotype was detected only a few times. The J gene is TRBJ1-5, the V gene TRBV7-2; no clear D. With 2 bases removed from V and 2 bases from J, the gap between germline ends came to 10 bases. The germline V gene has CDR1 SGHTA and CDR2 FQGNSA. There are 15 residues in the CDR3. CDR3: CASSLTAAGNQPQHF. CDR3 in DNA: TGTGCCAGCAGCTTAACTGCAGCCGGCAATCAGCCCCAGCATTTT.

The J gene is TRBJ1-2, the V gene TRBV11-2; TRBD1 matches 9 bases. The CDR3 has 16 residues. J lost 4 bases, V lost 5 bases, and 11 bases had no gene match. CDR1 is SGHAT, CDR2 FQNNGV, per germline. The CDR3 here is CASSANGQGPLYGYTF. In nucleotides, the CDR3 is TGTGCCAGCAGCGCCAACGGACAGGGGCCCCTCTATGGCTACACCTTC.

As concerns this clonotype: Its ends do not fully match the called genes, so a read error is possible. The rearrangement links TRBV12-3 or TRBV12-4 to TRBJ2-2; 8 bases agree with TRBD2. The CDR3 sequence is 13 residues long. In DNA, the CDR3 is TGTGCCCGCAGTTTAGCGGGGATAGGGGAGCTGTTTTTT. Translating gives CARSLAGIGELFF.

The rearrangement uses TRBV29-1 and TRBJ2-5; TRBD1 matches 9 bases. The V and J ends lost 5 bases and 12 bases, in that order; junction bases with no gene match: 13. Germline assignment: CDR1 SQVTM and CDR2 ANQGSEA. This CDR3 is built from 13 residues. The CDR3 protein is CSVTQTGGSSEYF. CDR3 in DNA: TGCAGCGTTACACAGACAGGGGGGAGTTCTGAGTACTTC.

This rearrangement joins TRBV7-9 to TRBJ2-2; 7 bases are a match to TRBD2. Germline loops: CDR1 SEHNR, CDR2 FQNEAQ (reference sequence). The length of the CDR3 is 18 residues. The trim removed 5 bases at V and 2 bases at J, leaving 14 bases unmatched. This CDR3 reads CASSPRGSGSGNTGELFF. CDR3 in DNA: TGTGCCAGCAGCCCGCGGGGGTCCGGTAGCGGAAACACCGGGGAGCTGTTTTTT.

The chain couples TRBV12-3 or TRBV12-4 to TRBJ2-2, with D possibly matching TRBD1 (5 bases). V was cut by 3 bases and J by 7 bases, with 12 bases left in between. This CDR3 comprises 14 residues. The CDR3 region has the DNA TGTGCCAGCAGTTTGGGGCTAGTGGGCGGGGAGCTGTTTTTT. This translates into CASSLGLVGGELFF.

In its sample, this clonotype was seen a few times. CDR3 sequence: CASSLVVGTGNYEQYF. In nucleotides, the CDR3 is TGTGCCAGCAGCTTAGTGGTCGGGACAGGTAACTACGAGCAGTACTTC. The J gene is TRBJ2-7, the V gene TRBV7-2, with 8 bases matching TRBD1. The CDR3 consists of 16 residues. Germline V gene lookup returns CDR1 SGHTA and CDR2 FQGNSA. With V trimmed by 1 base and J by 3 bases, 8 bases remained unmatched.

The table lists this clonotype with a few counts. The V call is TRBV25-1, the J call TRBJ1-1, with TRBD1 matching over 7 bases. CDR1 and CDR2 from the germline V gene are MGHDK and SYGVNS. J lost 8 bases, V lost 6 bases, and 3 bases had no gene match. The CDR3 spans 11 residues. The DNA for the CDR3 is TGTGCCAGCAGCAGGGGGGGGGAAGCTTTCTTT. This encodes CASSRGGEAFF.

There are a few counts of this clonotype. The chain joins TRBV3-1 to TRBJ2-4; no firm D call. The tail of the sequence fits TRBJ2-5 better, so the J call may be wrong. The length of the CDR3 is 14 residues. Germline lookup yields CDR1 LGHDT and CDR2 YNNKEL (reference sequence). CDR3 nucleotides: TGTGCCAGCAGCCAAGATCCAGGTAGGAAGACCCAGTACTTC. Its protein product is CASSQDPGRKTQYF.

The chain joins TRBV29-1 to TRBJ1-2, with D possibly matching TRBD1 (5 bases). Germline V gene data show CDR1 as SQVTM and CDR2 as ANQGSEA. This CDR3 is 16 amino acids long. Between the trimmed V and J ends, which lost 5 bases and 1 base, there was a span of 20 bases. The CDR3 bases are TGCAGCGTTAAGGACCCCGGGGCCGAAAATAACTATGGCTACACCTTC. Protein sequence: CSVKDPGAENNYGYTF.

This clonotype was detected only once. V and J are TRBV6-5 and TRBJ2-3, with D unclear. The CDR3 length is 16 residues. Trimming left V 6 bases short and J 2 bases short, with 18 bases between. Germline V gene data show CDR1 as MNHEY and CDR2 as SVGAGI. In DNA form, the CDR3 reads TGTGCCAGCAGCTCCAGATTGAAGACTTTCACAGATACGCAGTATTTT. This codes for CASSSRLKTFTDTQYF.

This clonotype was seen a few times. The chain combines TRBV6-6 with TRBJ2-7; no clear D. V was pared by 5 bases and J by 7 bases, with 21 bases between. The CDR3 runs 15 residues. Germline V gives CDR1 MNHNY, CDR2 SVGAGI (reference sequence). CDR3 nucleotide sequence: TGTGCCAGCAGTCGGCCCAGAGGTGAGAACAATGAGCAGTACTTC. Its translation is CASSRPRGENNEQYF.

This clonotype has a handful of counts. The J gene is TRBJ1-2, the V gene TRBV12-3 or TRBV12-4; D might be TRBD1 (6 bases). This CDR3 has 17 amino acids. Trimming stripped 1 base from V and 2 bases from J, with 17 bases between. In nucleotides, the CDR3 is TGTGCCAGCAGTTTAGGCCTCACAGGGCGAACAAACTATGGCTACACCTTC. It codes for CASSLGLTGRTNYGYTF.

This clonotype has only a few counts. The chain uses TRBV12-3 or TRBV12-4 and TRBJ2-2; D perhaps matches TRBD1 (5 bases). The CDR3 consists of 19 residues. V was pared by 7 bases and J by 1 base, with 25 bases between. CDR3 nucleotide sequence: TGTGCCAGCATTTCAAACCTAATTGGGCAGGGAAAGAACACCGGGGAGCTGTTTTTT. It encodes CASISNLIGQGKNTGELFF.

This clonotype was seen repeatedly, ten times or more. The J gene is TRBJ1-2, the V gene TRBV3-1; D unclear. In germline, CDR1 is LGHDT, CDR2 YNNKEL (reference sequence). Trimming shortened V by 1 base and J by 5 bases, and 8 bases separated the two germline ends. The CDR3 runs 13 residues. The CDR3 sequence is CASSQVAHYGYTF. CDR3 sequence (DNA): TGTGCCAGCAGCCAAGTCGCCCATTATGGCTACACCTTC.

This chain joins TRBV7-3 and TRBJ2-3; D uncertain. The germline gives CDR1 SGHTA, CDR2 FQGTGA. V was shortened by 5 bases and J by 0 bases, with 9 bases between the two germline ends. The CDR3 runs to 14 residues. CDR3 nucleotides: TGTGCCAGCAGCGTAAACCCGAGCACAGATACGCAGTATTTT. It translates to CASSVNPSTDTQYF.

V is TRBV9 and J is TRBJ2-6; TRBD1 is a possible D gene (5 bases). This CDR3 is built from 16 residues. The ends were cut back, 1 base at V and 0 bases at J, with 8 bases in the middle. Germline-derived CDR1 and CDR2 are SGDLS and YYNGEE. The CDR3, as DNA: TGTGCCAGCAGCGTAACAGGCCTCTCTGGGGCCAACGTCCTGACTTTC. Its translation is CASSVTGLSGANVLTF. Complete variable domain (other parts from reference TRBV9 and TRBJ2-6): DSGVTQTPKHLITATGQRVTLRCSPRSGDLSVYWYQQSLDQGLQFLIQYYNGEERAKGNILERFSAQQFPDLHSELNLSSLELGDSALYFCASSVTGLSGANVLTFGAGSRLTVL.

This clonotype was seen a handful of times. The chain has TRBV7-9 and TRBJ2-3; 7 bases match TRBD1. CDR1 is SEHNR, CDR2 FQNEAQ, per germline (reference sequence). The V segment lost 1 base and the J segment 4 bases; nucleotides outside the gene matches: 2. The CDR3 has 14 amino acids. CDR3 DNA sequence: TGTGCCAGCAGCTTAGAGACAGGGTCAGATACGCAGTATTTT. Translation: CASSLETGSDTQYF.

The V gene is TRBV20-1, the J gene TRBJ2-2; a possible D gene is TRBD2 (6 bases). The germline V and J ends were trimmed by 2 bases and 4 bases, with 11 bases remaining between them. Germline CDR1 is DFQATT and CDR2 is SNEGSKA (reference sequence). The CDR3 spans 14 residues. The CDR3 sequence is CSARQARGTGELFF. The CDR3 DNA reads TGCAGTGCTAGACAGGCGCGGGGCACCGGGGAGCTGTTTTTT.

As regards this clonotype: This clone may be a read error of a much larger clone one base away. The chain uses TRBV12-3 or TRBV12-4 and TRBJ1-2; D gene unclear. Trimming took 5 bases from V and 8 from J, leaving 12 bases between them. This CDR3 contains 12 residues. The CDR3 region is CASSMSGSGYTF. The CDR3 nucleotides are TGTGCCAGCAGTATGTCGGGCAGCGGCTACACCTTC.